This T cell receptor (beta chain) was sequenced for a study of T cells after somatic rescue of genetic block. This clone was seen only a few times. The germline gives CDR1 KGHSH, CDR2 LQKENI. This CDR3 is built from 14 residues. V lost 3 bases to trimming and J lost 3 bases, with 11 bases between them. Here immunoSEQ multiplex PCR was the method, and the copy in TCRdb shows in-frame clones only, minus some. The sample shows 68,000 or so clones, 80% to 95% of them seen only once. The sequenced material came from peripheral blood mononuclear cells (PBMCs). This sequence originates from a man between 35 and 55 years old. The rearrangement links TRBV18 to TRBJ2-5; D possibly uses TRBD1 or TRBD2 (5 bases each). DNA for the CDR3: TGTGCCAGCTCACCCCGGGACGAGAAAGAGACCCAGTACTTC. This encodes CASSPRDEKETQYF.